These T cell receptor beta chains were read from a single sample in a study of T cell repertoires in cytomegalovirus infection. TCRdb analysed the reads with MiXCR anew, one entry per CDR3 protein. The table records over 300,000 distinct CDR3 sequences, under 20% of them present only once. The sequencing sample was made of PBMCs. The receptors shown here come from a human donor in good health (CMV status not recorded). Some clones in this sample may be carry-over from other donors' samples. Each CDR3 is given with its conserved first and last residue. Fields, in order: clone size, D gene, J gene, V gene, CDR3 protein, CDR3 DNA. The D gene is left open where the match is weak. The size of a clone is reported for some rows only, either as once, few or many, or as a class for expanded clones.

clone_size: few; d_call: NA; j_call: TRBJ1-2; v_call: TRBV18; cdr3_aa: CASSPPGGGGYTF; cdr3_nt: TGTGCCAGCTCACCACCGGGAGGCGGCGGCTACACCTTC
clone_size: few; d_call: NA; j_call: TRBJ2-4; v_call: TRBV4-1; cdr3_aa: CASSQAGAKNIQYF; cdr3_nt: TGCGCCAGCAGCCAAGCAGGGGCCAAAAACATTCAGTACTTC
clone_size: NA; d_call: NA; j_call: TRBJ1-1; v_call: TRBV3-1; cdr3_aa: CASSQEYRWNTEAFF; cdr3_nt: TGTGCCAGCAGCCAAGAATACAGGTGGAACACTGAAGCTTTCTTT
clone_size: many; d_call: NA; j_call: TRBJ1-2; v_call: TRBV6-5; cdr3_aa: CASSYSAGGGYGYTF; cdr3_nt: TGTGCCAGCAGTTACTCGGCAGGAGGGGGCTATGGCTACACCTTC
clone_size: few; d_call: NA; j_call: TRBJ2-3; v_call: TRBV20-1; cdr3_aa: CSARDKGSSSTDTQYF; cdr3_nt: TGCAGTGCTAGAGATAAGGGCTCCTCTAGCACAGATACGCAGTATTTT
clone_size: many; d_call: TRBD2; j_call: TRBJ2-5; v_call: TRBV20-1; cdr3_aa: CSALAPAGGLETQYF; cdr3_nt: TGCAGTGCCCTTGCTCCGGCGGGGGGGCTAGAGACCCAGTACTTC
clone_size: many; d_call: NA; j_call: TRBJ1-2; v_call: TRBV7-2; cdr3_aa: CASSLNPYGYTF; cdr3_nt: TGTGCCAGCAGCTTAAACCCTTATGGCTACACCTTC
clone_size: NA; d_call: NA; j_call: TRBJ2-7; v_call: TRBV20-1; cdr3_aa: CSARETSGTPTEQYF; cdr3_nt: TGCAGTGCTAGAGAAACCAGCGGAACCCCTACCGAGCAGTACTTC
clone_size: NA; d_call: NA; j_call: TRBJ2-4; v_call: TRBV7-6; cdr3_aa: CASSSLAEGGNIQYF; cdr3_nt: TGTGCCAGCAGCTCCCTCGCTGAAGGGGGGAACATTCAGTACTTC
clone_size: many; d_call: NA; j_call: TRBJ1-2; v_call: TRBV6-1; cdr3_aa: CASGGGYYGYTF; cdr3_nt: TGTGCCAGCGGAGGAGGATACTATGGCTACACCTTC
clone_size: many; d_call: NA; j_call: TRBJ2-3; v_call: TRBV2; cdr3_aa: CASSEAGWDTQYF; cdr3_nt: TGTGCCAGCAGTGAGGCAGGGTGGGATACGCAGTATTTT
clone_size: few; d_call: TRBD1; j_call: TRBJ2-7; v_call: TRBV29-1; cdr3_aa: CSAEGDSSYEQYF; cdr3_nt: TGCAGCGCCGAAGGGGACAGCTCCTACGAGCAGTACTTC
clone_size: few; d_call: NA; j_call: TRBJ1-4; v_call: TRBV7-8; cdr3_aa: CASSLGTGNNEKLFF; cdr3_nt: TGTGCCAGCAGCTTAGGTACAGGGAACAATGAAAAACTGTTTTTT
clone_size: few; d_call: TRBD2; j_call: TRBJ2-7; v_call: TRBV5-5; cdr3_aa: CASSLEGSGGFRREQYF; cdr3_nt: TGTGCCAGCAGCTTGGAGGGTAGCGGGGGGTTCCGAAGGGAGCAGTACTTC
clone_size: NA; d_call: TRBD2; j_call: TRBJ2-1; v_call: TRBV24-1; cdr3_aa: CATSDSRTSLKFF; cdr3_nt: TGTGCCACCAGTGATTCTAGGACTAGCTTAAAGTTCTTC
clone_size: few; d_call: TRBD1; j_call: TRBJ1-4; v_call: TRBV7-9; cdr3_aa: CASSLKDRELEKLFF; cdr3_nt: TGTGCCAGCAGCTTAAAGGACAGGGAGCTTGAAAAACTGTTTTTT
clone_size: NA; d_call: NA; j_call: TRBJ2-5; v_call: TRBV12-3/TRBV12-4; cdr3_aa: CASRGGYPETQYF; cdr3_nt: TGTGCCAGCAGGGGGGGCTACCCGGAGACCCAGTACTTC
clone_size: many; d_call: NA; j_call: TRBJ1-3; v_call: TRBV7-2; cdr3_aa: CASSRAEAGNTIYF; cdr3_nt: TGTGCCAGCAGCCGAGCGGAGGCAGGAAACACCATATATTTT
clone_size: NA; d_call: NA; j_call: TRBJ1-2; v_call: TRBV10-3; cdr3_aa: CAISESKGFGYTF; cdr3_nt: TGTGCCATCAGTGAGTCGAAAGGTTTTGGCTACACCTTC
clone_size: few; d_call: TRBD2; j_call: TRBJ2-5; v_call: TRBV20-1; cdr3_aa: CSAVGLAGGETQYF; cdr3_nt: TGCAGTGCCGTCGGACTAGCGGGGGGGGAGACCCAGTACTTC